The next 27 T cell receptor beta chains were all read from a single sample in a study of cytomegalovirus exposure and HLA in healthy donors. 60 Vbeta and 13 Jbeta primers were used in PCR. The table came from immunoSEQ multiplex PCR; TCRdb's copy has only in-frame clones and leaves some out. The specimen's table records some 200,000 clones. The sample was PBMCs. These receptors were obtained from a man younger than 40 in good health and CMV-seronegative.

The chain is built from TRBV18 and TRBJ1-2, with 8 bases aligning to TRBD1. CDR1 is KGHSH and CDR2 is LQKENI in the germline V gene. The CDR3 is 12 amino acids. V lost 3 bases and J lost 7; bases outside the gene matches: 1. The CDR3 reads CASSPDRAGYTF. In nucleotides, the CDR3 is TGTGCCAGCTCACCGGACAGGGCTGGCTACACCTTC. The entire variable domain, with the rest obtained from reference TRBV18 and TRBJ1-2, is as follows: NAGVMQNPRHLVRRRGQEARLRCSPMKGHSHVYWYRQLPEEGLKFMVYLQKENIIDESGMPKERFSAEFPKEGPSILRIQQVVRGDSAAYFCASSPDRAGYTFGSGTRLTVV.

The rearrangement joins TRBV10-3 to TRBJ2-7, with 9 nucleotides matching TRBD2. CDR3 length equals 14 residues. Germline V CDR1 and CDR2: ENHRY, SYGVKD. J lost 0 bases, V lost 10 bases, and 7 bases had no gene match. CDR3 amino acids: CATGNSGSSYEQYF. The CDR3 DNA reads TGTGCCACCGGTAATAGCGGGAGCTCCTACGAGCAGTACTTC.

The V and J genes are TRBV5-1 and TRBJ2-3; no reliable D call. The CDR3 covers 16 residues. V was pared by 3 bases and J by 0 bases, with 14 bases between. The germline gives CDR1 SGHRS, CDR2 YFSETQ. CDR3 nucleotides: TGCGCCAGCAGCTCCCTCGGTCCGTATAGCACAGATACGCAGTATTTT. This translates into CASSSLGPYSTDTQYF.

The chain links TRBV11-3 to TRBJ2-7, with 16 nucleotides matching TRBD2. The junction had 4 bases not matched to a gene; V was cut back by 0 bases and J by 2 bases. CDR3 length equals 18 residues. Looked up from germline, CDR1 is SGHNT and CDR2 is YENEEA. The CDR3 region has the DNA TGTGCCAGCAGCTTAGACCTGGGACTAGCGGGGGGGGCCTACGAGCAGTACTTC. This encodes CASSLDLGLAGGAYEQYF.

In DNA form, the CDR3 reads TGTGCCAGCAGTTACGAGGGGGCGAGGACTGAAGCTTTCTTT. Translating it yields CASSYEGARTEAFF. V gene TRBV6-6 combines with J gene TRBJ1-1; 7 bases are a match to TRBD1. CDR3 length: 14 residues. Trimming removed 2 bases from V and 5 bases from J; junction bases left unmatched: 5. The germline V gene has CDR1 MNHNY and CDR2 SVGAGI (reference sequence).

The V call is TRBV7-6, the J call TRBJ1-4, with D perhaps TRBD1 (5 bases). Between the trimmed V and J ends, which lost 2 bases and 3 bases, there was a span of 16 bases. CDR1 SGHVS and CDR2 FNYEAQ come from the germline V gene. The CDR3 length is 17 residues. For the CDR3, the DNA is TGTGCCAGCAGCTTACGGGCTTGGGGGGACGCTAATGAAAAACTGTTTTTT. Translated: CASSLRAWGDANEKLFF.

This chain links TRBV10-1 with TRBJ2-7; a weak D match, TRBD1 (6 bases). From germline, CDR1 is WNHNN and CDR2 SYGVQD (reference sequence). Between the trimmed V and J ends, which lost 3 bases and 5 bases, there was a span of 11 bases. CDR3 length: 13 amino acids. The CDR3 is CASSEREGDEQYF. In nucleotides, the CDR3 is TGCGCCAGCAGTGAAAGAGAGGGGGACGAGCAGTACTTC.

The chain couples TRBV28 to TRBJ2-3, with TRBD1 matching over 7 bases. The germline CDR1 and CDR2 sequences are MDHEN and SYDVKM. The CDR3 runs 14 residues. V shed 6 bases, J shed 0 bases, and the junction held 3 bases outside the gene matches. The CDR3 DNA sequence: TGTGCCAGCAGCCCGGGACAGAGCACAGATACGCAGTATTTT. Protein product: CASSPGQSTDTQYF.

The chain couples TRBV10-3 to TRBJ1-1; D might be TRBD1 (6 bases). V lost 5 bases and J lost 6, with 16 bases in between. CDR1 and CDR2 (germline): ENHRY, SYGVKD. The CDR3 runs to 14 residues. CDR3 in amino acids: CAISNTGLAAEAFF. The CDR3 bases are TGTGCCATCAGTAACACAGGGCTTGCGGCTGAAGCTTTCTTT.

J is TRBJ2-3 and V is TRBV11-2, with TRBD2 matching over 9 bases. Germline trimming cut 5 bases from V and 4 bases from J; bases unmatched to any gene: 13. CDR3 size: 17 residues. The V gene's germline CDR1 is SGHAT and CDR2 FQNNGV. This chain's CDR3 is CASSPGGAGGFPDTQYF. The CDR3 DNA reads TGTGCCAGCAGCCCCGGGGGAGCGGGAGGTTTCCCAGATACGCAGTATTTT.

This chain uses TRBV30 with TRBJ2-5; 7 positions match TRBD1. The CDR3 extends over 14 amino acids. CDR1 and CDR2 from the germline V gene are GTSNPN and SVGIG (reference sequence). V was clipped by 4 bases and J by 2 bases; unmatched bases: 7. CDR3 nucleotide sequence: TGTGCCTGGAAAAGGACGGGACAGCAAGAGACCCAGTACTTC. This codes for CAWKRTGQQETQYF.

V is TRBV27 and J is TRBJ1-1; the match to TRBD1 covers 8 bases. Trimming at V came to 6 bases and at J to 0 bases, leaving 24 bases not matched to a gene. Germline CDR1 MNHEY, CDR2 SMNVEV (reference sequence). The CDR3 is made up of 21 amino acids. The CDR3 DNA reads as TGTGCCAGCAGATCTCGCGTCGGGACAGGCCAACTGGGATCCCTGAACACTGAAGCTTTCTTT. This codes for CASRSRVGTGQLGSLNTEAFF.

This chain connects TRBV7-2 to TRBJ2-2; 9 positions match TRBD1. Losses at the gene ends were 6 bases for V and 3 bases for J; bases not matched to a gene: 2. From germline, CDR1 is SGHTA and CDR2 FQGNSA. The length of the CDR3 is 14 residues. CDR3 sequence: CASRRQGDTGELFF. The CDR3 coding sequence is TGTGCCAGCAGAAGACAGGGGGACACCGGGGAGCTGTTTTTT.

The J gene is TRBJ2-7, the V gene TRBV6-6; 9 nucleotides agree with TRBD1. Germline CDR1 MNHNY, CDR2 SVGAGI (reference sequence). The V segment lost 10 bases and the J segment 5 bases; nucleotides outside the gene matches: 9. The CDR3 spans 13 residues. Here the CDR3 reads CAIRGQGTHEQYF. The CDR3 DNA is TGTGCCATCCGGGGACAGGGAACCCACGAGCAGTACTTC.

This sequence joins TRBV27 and TRBJ2-5, with D perhaps TRBD2 (5 bases). The DNA end is a closer match to TRBJ2-7, so the J assignment may be wrong. The V gene's germline CDR1 is MNHEY and CDR2 SMNVEV (reference sequence). The CDR3 is 12 amino acids. The CDR3 loop is CASRGEGYEQYF. In DNA, the CDR3 is TGTGCCAGCAGGGGAGAGGGTTACGAGCAGTACTTC.

V usage is TRBV11-3 and J usage is TRBJ2-5; 10 bases agree with TRBD1. There are 17 residues in the CDR3. Trimming took 0 bases from V and 2 from J; bases not matched to a gene: 6. Germline V gene sequence: CDR1 SGHNT, CDR2 YENEEA. The CDR3 loop reads CASSLDPGQGYQETQYF. In nucleotides, the CDR3 is TGTGCCAGCAGCTTAGATCCGGGACAGGGGTATCAAGAGACCCAGTACTTC.

This sequence joins TRBV27 and TRBJ1-6; 7 bases are a match to TRBD1. The J segment lost 7 bases and the V segment lost 6 bases, leaving 6 bases of the junction unmatched. The CDR3 length is 14 residues. Germline loops: CDR1 MNHEY, CDR2 SMNVEV (reference sequence). The CDR3 nucleotides are TGTGCCAGCAGCAACAGGGGACAGAATTCACCCCTCCACTTT. Protein: CASSNRGQNSPLHF.

The chain recombines TRBV28 with TRBJ2-1; 7 bases match TRBD2. V shed 6 bases, J shed 2 bases, and the junction held 7 bases outside the gene matches. Germline loops: CDR1 MDHEN, CDR2 SYDVKM. The CDR3 runs 15 residues. In DNA, the CDR3 is TGTGCCAGCAGCCTCCCGGGAGGAACCTACAATGAGCAGTTCTTC. It codes for CASSLPGGTYNEQFF.

V usage is TRBV7-2 and J usage is TRBJ1-2; 9 nucleotides line up with TRBD1. The CDR3 length is 15 residues. Germline V gene sequence: CDR1 SGHTA, CDR2 FQGNSA. J was trimmed by 6 bases and V by 5 bases; bases with no gene match: 10. Here the CDR3 reads CASSHVGDRDHGYTF. The CDR3 DNA reads as TGTGCCAGCAGCCATGTAGGGGACAGGGATCATGGCTACACCTTC.

Notes on this clone: Compared with germline, one end of the junction differs, possibly owing to a read error. V is TRBV6-1 and J is TRBJ2-1, with 8 bases identical to TRBD1. CDR1 and CDR2 from the germline V gene are MNHNS and SASEGT. The CDR3 sequence is 17 residues long. The CDR3 reads CASSEGWGQVSDNEQFF. Written as DNA, the CDR3 is TGTGCCAGCAGTGAGGGCTGGGGACAGGTCTCCGACAATGAGCAGTTCTTC.

The chain uses TRBV5-1 and TRBJ2-5; D uncertain. CDR1 is SGHRS, CDR2 YFSETQ, per germline. Trimming took off 0 bases at V and 9 bases at J, with 12 bases between the two ends. This CDR3 region has 13 residues. The CDR3 region has the DNA TGCGCCAGCAGCTTGGACCTGTATGAGGCCCAGTACTTC. Its translation: CASSLDLYEAQYF.

The rearrangement links TRBV7-6 to TRBJ2-5; TRBD1 matches 11 bases. The J call is doubtful: the DNA matches TRBJ2-7 better. Per germline, CDR1 SGHVS and CDR2 FNYEAQ. The CDR3 runs 14 residues. The CDR3 sequence is CASSPGQGAYEQYF. In DNA, the CDR3 is TGTGCCAGCAGCCCTGGACAGGGGGCTTACGAGCAGTACTTC.

The rearrangement joins TRBV30 to TRBJ2-2; TRBD2 matches 7 bases. There are 14 residues in the CDR3. CDR1 and CDR2 (germline): GTSNPN, SVGIG (reference sequence). Germline trimming cut 7 bases from V and 4 bases from J; bases unmatched to any gene: 9. The CDR3: CASSRLAVTGELFF. DNA of the CDR3: TGTGCCTCCTCACGACTAGCCGTCACCGGGGAGCTGTTTTTT.

The rearrangement links TRBV5-4 to TRBJ2-3, with unresolved D. The CDR3 covers 13 residues. Germline V CDR1 and CDR2: SGHNT, YYREEE (reference sequence). Trimming shortened V by 7 bases and J by 1 base, and 10 bases separated the two germline ends. The CDR3 sequence is CASELAGTDTQYF. The CDR3 bases are TGTGCCAGCGAGCTGGCGGGCACAGATACGCAGTATTTT.

The genes are TRBV28 and TRBJ2-7, with 7 bases lining up with TRBD1. The germline V gene has CDR1 MDHEN and CDR2 SYDVKM. V trimming: 6 bases; J trimming: 0 bases; junction bases outside the gene matches: 8. CDR3 length: 15 residues. The DNA of the CDR3 is TGTGCCAGCAGCTCTCCCGGGACAGTCTCCTACGAGCAGTACTTC. Translating it yields CASSSPGTVSYEQYF.

V usage is TRBV6-1 and J usage is TRBJ2-7; unclear D gene. Trimming removed 4 bases from V and 2 bases from J, with 6 bases in between. Germline CDR1 MNHNS, CDR2 SASEGT. This CDR3 has 12 amino acids. The DNA of the CDR3 is TGTGCCAGCAGTGGGCCCCCCTACGAGCAGTACTTC. Protein product: CASSGPPYEQYF.

As to this clone: The germline gene is not matched at one end of the junction; a read error may be the cause. The sample has other DNA sequences that encode this CDR3 too. The chain uses TRBV30 and TRBJ2-2; TRBD2 matches at 9 bases. The germline gives CDR1 GTSNPN, CDR2 SVGIG (reference sequence). The CDR3 length is 15 residues. The CDR3 loop is CAWTMGLAGTGELFF. Written as DNA, the CDR3 is TGTGCCTGGACCATGGGACTAGCCGGGACCGGGGAGCTGTTCTTT.